Below are 5 T cell receptor beta chains sequenced from a single sample in a study of post-analysis software for immune sequencing data. Study results and caveats: Patients used about 5 TRBV segments, including TRBV5-6, TRBV5-1 and TRBV20-1, more often than controls.

Prepared libraries of TCR beta cDNA carried unique molecular identifiers. Each CDR3 protein is one row after TCRdb ran MiXCR on the PCR reads. The table records about 820,000 distinct CDR3 sequences, under 70% of them present only once. What these receptors recognize is not known. Sequencing input: blood. These receptors all stem from a girl aged 10 to 17 with multiple sclerosis.

J is TRBJ1-2 and V is TRBV4-1; D may be TRBD1 (5 bases). The CDR3 is made up of 14 amino acids. V was clipped by 1 base and J by 0 bases, with 6 bases between them. Germline lookup yields CDR1 MGHRA and CDR2 YSYEKL. The CDR3 is CASSQADTNYGYTF. CDR3 bases: TGCGCCAGCAGCCAAGCGGACACTAACTATGGCTACACCTTC.

The chain has TRBV3-1 and TRBJ1-6; 7 nucleotides align to TRBD1. After removal of 6 bases from V and 4 bases from J, the junction contained 3 bases not matched to a gene. The CDR3 is made up of 14 amino acids. Germline CDR1 LGHDT, CDR2 YNNKEL (reference sequence). The chain's CDR3 is CASRKQGYNSPLHF. In nucleotides, the CDR3 is TGTGCCAGCAGGAAACAGGGGTATAATTCACCCCTCCACTTT.

This chain links TRBV20-1 with TRBJ2-1; the match to TRBD2 covers 10 bases. The CDR3 has 20 residues. CDR1 and CDR2 from the germline V gene are DFQATT and SNEGSKA (reference sequence). The V gene end was trimmed by 3 bases and the J gene end by 2 bases; junction bases not matched to a gene: 19. The CDR3 region is CSASSVGRTSGTSAYNEQFF. The DNA of the CDR3 is TGCAGTGCTAGTTCGGTTGGACGGACTAGCGGCACAAGCGCCTACAATGAGCAGTTCTTC.

This chain uses TRBV5-5 with TRBJ2-3, with D uncertain. V lost 3 bases to trimming and J lost 0 bases, with 14 bases between them. The V gene's germline CDR1 is SGHKS and CDR2 YYEKEE (reference sequence). The CDR3 sequence is 16 residues long. CDR3 DNA: TGTGCCAGCAGCTGGTCCCGTCCCCCTAGCACAGATACGCAGTATTTT. It translates to CASSWSRPPSTDTQYF.

CDR3 sequence (DNA): TGTGCCAGCAGCTTAAAGCCTCCCGGGGATTGCTACGAGCAGTACTTC. Translating gives CASSLKPPGDCYEQYF. The chain carries TRBV7-3 and TRBJ2-5; tentative D call: TRBD2 (5 bases). The DNA end is more similar to TRBJ2-7, so the J call may be wrong. The CDR3 spans 16 residues. CDR1 is SGHTA and CDR2 is FQGTGA in the germline V gene.